This TCR beta chain is drawn from a study of response to subunit inactivated influenza vaccine. TCRdb re-called the RT-PCR reads through MiXCR, storing one row per CDR3 protein. The sample records hundreds of thousands of distinct CDR3 sequences, less than 30% being singletons. The source is a man aged 50-60 years who received an inactivated influenza vaccine. Sequences were derived from CD4+ T cells sorted from PBMCs, sampled more than 4 days after vaccination.

CDR3 amino acids: CASSFRLAALNEQFF. The CDR3 nucleotides read TGTGCCAGCAGTTTTCGGCTAGCGGCCCTCAATGAGCAGTTCTTC. This chain joins TRBV12-3 or TRBV12-4 and TRBJ2-1, with TRBD2 identical over 7 bases. The V gene end was trimmed by 3 bases and the J gene end by 6 bases; junction bases not matched to a gene: 8. This CDR3 comprises 15 residues.